These 28 T cell receptor beta chains were sequenced from one sample in a study of post-analysis software for immune sequencing data. Tagging with unique molecular identifiers was a feature of the TCR beta cDNA libraries. TCRdb redid the calling of the PCR reads with MiXCR, one entry per CDR3 protein. The sample consists of approximately 690,000 distinct CDR3 sequences, approximately 59% of them appearing once. These receptors' antigens are unknown. The study's findings and limits: Patients carried 5 or 6 TRBV segments more frequently than controls did, and TRBV5-6, TRBV5-1 and TRBV20-1 were among them.

Sequencing used blood. The source is a girl aged 2-10 years with multiple sclerosis.

The chain joins TRBV18 to TRBJ2-6; unclear D gene. Germline CDR1 KGHSH, CDR2 LQKENI. The CDR3 runs to 15 residues. The V end was cut by 4 bases, the J end by 4 bases, with 11 bases between. The CDR3 DNA sequence: TGTGCCAGCTCACTCGCCTGGCGGGGGGCCAACGTCCTGACTTTC. It yields the protein CASSLAWRGANVLTF.

V usage is TRBV15 and J usage is TRBJ2-3; D tentatively fits TRBD1 or TRBD2 (5 bases each). There are 14 residues in the CDR3. V was trimmed by 0 bases and J by 6 bases, leaving 10 bases between them. Germline lookup yields CDR1 LNHNV and CDR2 YYDKDF (reference sequence). CDR3 in DNA: TGTGCCACCAGCAGAGACCCCGGGACCGATACGCAGTATTTT. Its protein is CATSRDPGTDTQYF.

This chain joins TRBV10-3 and TRBJ1-2, with D unresolved. The CDR3 is made up of 11 amino acids. Trimming pared 10 bases from V and 1 base from J, leaving 7 bases between. Germline V gene data show CDR1 as ENHRY and CDR2 as SYGVKD. The DNA for the CDR3 is TGTGCCACCACAAGTAACTATGGCTACACCTTC. It yields the protein CATTSNYGYTF.

The chain couples TRBV20-1 to TRBJ2-3; D possibly uses TRBD1 or TRBD2 (5 bases each). Germline lookup yields CDR1 DFQATT and CDR2 SNEGSKA (reference sequence). The CDR3 loop spans 13 amino acids. V lost 4 bases to trimming and J lost 1 base, with 9 bases between them. The CDR3 protein is CSAMGTGTDTQYF. In DNA, the CDR3 is TGCAGTGCTATGGGGACGGGCACAGATACGCAGTATTTT.

The chain links TRBV6-1 to TRBJ2-4, with TRBD2 matching over 8 bases. The J segment lost 0 bases and the V segment lost 6 bases, leaving 10 bases of the junction unmatched. The CDR3 spans 17 residues. Germline V lookup: CDR1 MNHNS, CDR2 SASEGT. The CDR3 DNA sequence: TGTGCCAGCAGAAAGGCTAGCGGGTCTATAGCCAAAAACATTCAGTACTTC. Protein: CASRKASGSIAKNIQYF.

This clonotype was seen a few times. This rearrangement joins TRBV12-3 or TRBV12-4 to TRBJ2-3, with D possibly being TRBD1 or TRBD2 (5 bases each). This CDR3 has 15 residues. V lost 8 bases, J lost 2 bases, and 17 bases lay in between. CDR3 sequence (DNA): TGTGCCAGCCGACCCCCGGGGCGCTCCACAGATACGCAGTATTTT. Protein: CASRPPGRSTDTQYF.

V usage is TRBV28 and J usage is TRBJ2-3, with D maybe TRBD2 (6 bases). V lost 2 bases to trimming and J lost 2 bases, with 11 bases between them. The length of the CDR3 is 15 residues. Germline-derived CDR1 and CDR2 are MDHEN and SYDVKM. This chain's CDR3 is CASSLVGGVTDTQYF. CDR3 DNA: TGTGCCAGCAGTTTAGTCGGCGGGGTCACAGATACGCAGTATTTT.

The chain has TRBV7-6 and TRBJ2-1, with D tentatively TRBD2 (6 bases). CDR3 length: 15 amino acids. V dropped 6 bases and J dropped 6 bases, with 18 bases sitting between them. Germline lookup yields CDR1 SGHVS and CDR2 FNYEAQ. CDR3 bases: TGTGCCAGCAGTCAACCCGGAGGGGCGCTCAATGAGCAGTTCTTC. Its translation: CASSQPGGALNEQFF.

This chain uses TRBV5-6 with TRBJ2-5; 8 bases map to TRBD1. The DNA matches TRBJ2-7 better at its end, which makes the J call doubtful. The germline V gene encodes CDR1 SGHDT and CDR2 YYEEEE. The length of the CDR3 is 15 residues. In DNA, the CDR3 is TGTGCCAGCAGCTCCGGACAGGGCGCAGGCTACGAGCAGTACTTC. Translated, it gives CASSSGQGAGYEQYF.

The chain uses TRBV5-1 and TRBJ2-2, with D perhaps matching TRBD2 (6 bases). V lost 4 bases, J lost 7 bases, and 11 bases lay in between. This CDR3 has 13 residues. Germline V gene lookup returns CDR1 SGHRS and CDR2 YFSETQ. The CDR3 DNA reads as TGCGCCAGCAGCCGGGGGACCGGCGGGGAGCTGTTTTTT. Translating gives CASSRGTGGELFF.

The CDR3 protein is CAINRANSPLHF. The CDR3 DNA reads as TGTGCGATCAACAGGGCTAATTCACCCCTCCACTTT. The chain links TRBV2 to TRBJ1-6; TRBD1 might be the D (6 bases). The CDR3 length is 12 residues. In germline, CDR1 is SNHLY, CDR2 FYNNEI.

This chain uses TRBV7-3 with TRBJ2-7; 11 bases map to TRBD2. V lost 2 bases to trimming and J lost 5 bases; unmatched junction nucleotides: 8. This CDR3 has 16 amino acids. CDR1 is SGHTA and CDR2 is FQGTGA in the germline V gene. The CDR3 reads CASSLSASSGRNEQYF. As DNA, the CDR3 is TGTGCCAGCAGCTTATCGGCATCTAGCGGGAGGAACGAGCAGTACTTC.

V gene TRBV20-1 combines with J gene TRBJ1-4, with 7 bases aligning to TRBD1. J lost 9 bases, V lost 6 bases, and 10 bases had no gene match. Germline V lookup: CDR1 DFQATT, CDR2 SNEGSKA (reference sequence). This CDR3 spans 13 amino acids. CDR3 residues: CSARRTGDKKLFF. CDR3 nucleotide sequence: TGCAGTGCGAGGAGAACAGGGGATAAAAAACTGTTTTTT.

The gene calls are TRBV2 and TRBJ1-1; 10 positions agree with TRBD1. V shed 7 bases, J shed 0 bases, and the junction held 5 bases outside the gene matches. The germline V gene has CDR1 SNHLY and CDR2 FYNNEI. The CDR3 sequence is 15 residues long. CDR3: CASTLDRGMNTEAFF. CDR3 sequence (DNA): TGTGCCAGCACCCTGGACAGGGGGATGAACACTGAAGCTTTCTTT.

A few counts support this clonotype. The genes are TRBV29-1 and TRBJ2-1; 10 bases are shared with TRBD2. Germline trimming cut 7 bases from V and 0 bases from J; bases unmatched to any gene: 6. The CDR3 runs 15 residues. Germline lookup yields CDR1 SQVTM and CDR2 ANQGSEA. The CDR3 loop is CSGQREGRSYNEQFF. Written as DNA, the CDR3 is TGCAGCGGCCAGCGGGAGGGCCGCTCCTACAATGAGCAGTTCTTC.

The gene calls are TRBV7-2 and TRBJ2-5, with TRBD2 matching 8 bases. The J segment lost 0 bases and the V segment lost 5 bases, leaving 17 bases of the junction unmatched. CDR3 length: 19 amino acids. Germline V gene lookup returns CDR1 SGHTA and CDR2 FQGNSA. The CDR3 DNA sequence: TGTGCCAGCAGCCCGAACCCTGGGCACTGGCGGGGGGACCAAGAGACCCAGTACTTC. This encodes CASSPNPGHWRGDQETQYF.

This clonotype has more than one count but fewer than ten. V usage is TRBV20-1 and J usage is TRBJ2-1; 12 bases agree with TRBD2. The CDR3 consists of 15 residues. Germline V gene lookup returns CDR1 DFQATT and CDR2 SNEGSKA (reference sequence). V was clipped by 3 bases and J by 6 bases; unmatched bases: 6. CDR3 sequence: CSARRTSGAANEQFF. CDR3 DNA sequence: TGCAGTGCTAGGCGGACTAGCGGGGCCGCCAATGAGCAGTTCTTC.

This chain joins TRBV12-3 or TRBV12-4 and TRBJ2-1; TRBD2 might be the D (6 bases). The CDR3 has 16 amino acids. Between the trimmed V and J ends, which lost 4 bases and 1 base, there was a span of 14 bases. The CDR3 sequence is CASSWGGGESYNEQFF. CDR3 nucleotides: TGTGCCAGCAGTTGGGGTGGAGGGGAGTCCTACAATGAGCAGTTCTTC.

This clonotype occurred once. The genes are TRBV6-2 or TRBV6-3 and TRBJ1-2, with a tentative D call TRBD1 (5 bases). Germline CDR1 and CDR2: MNHEY and SVGEGT. The CDR3 length is 12 residues. The ends were cut back, 2 bases at V and 8 bases at J, with 9 bases in the middle. This CDR3 is CASSYGGFGYTF. The CDR3 coding sequence is TGTGCCAGCAGTTACGGGGGATTCGGCTACACCTTC.

This chain links TRBV7-6 with TRBJ2-5; 10 nucleotides agree with TRBD2. This CDR3 comprises 15 residues. J gave up 2 bases and V 4 bases, and 4 bases lay outside the gene matches. The germline V gene has CDR1 SGHVS and CDR2 FNYEAQ. CDR3 in amino acids: CASSWTSGDQETQYF. The CDR3 bases are TGTGCCAGCAGCTGGACTAGCGGAGATCAAGAGACCCAGTACTTC.

The gene calls are TRBV6-5 and TRBJ2-5; D is unclear. Deletions cut 7 bases from V and 2 bases from J, with 14 bases between. The CDR3 is 14 residues long. Germline CDR1 reads MNHEY; CDR2 reads SVGAGI. The CDR3 nucleotides are TGTGCCAGCACCCACCTGCAGGATCAAGAGACCCAGTACTTC. Protein: CASTHLQDQETQYF.

This clonotype was seen only once. The chain carries TRBV12-3 or TRBV12-4 and TRBJ2-4; the match to TRBD2 covers 10 bases. The CDR3 is made up of 15 amino acids. Trimming at V came to 5 bases and at J to 8 bases, leaving 9 bases not matched to a gene. CDR3 sequence (DNA): TGTGCCAGCAGTCCCGCTAGCGGGAGTCGGTACATTCAGTACTTC. The encoded protein is CASSPASGSRYIQYF.

The V and J genes are TRBV20-1 and TRBJ2-7; 11 positions agree with TRBD1. The CDR3 is 15 amino acids. J lost 5 bases, V lost 5 bases, and 11 bases had no gene match. In germline, CDR1 is DFQATT, CDR2 SNEGSKA (reference sequence). The CDR3 DNA reads as TGCAGTGCTGCCCGCGGACAGGGGGCGATGAACGAGCAGTACTTC. Its translation is CSAARGQGAMNEQYF.

This chain joins TRBV20-1 and TRBJ2-5, with D possibly matching TRBD2 (5 bases). This CDR3 region has 15 residues. V was pared by 1 base and J by 2 bases, with 14 bases between. The germline gives CDR1 DFQATT, CDR2 SNEGSKA (reference sequence). The CDR3 loop reads CSARGVASSQETQYF. For the CDR3, the DNA is TGCAGTGCTAGAGGAGTTGCTAGCTCTCAAGAGACCCAGTACTTC.

This clonotype was counted a few times. J is TRBJ2-3 and V is TRBV11-2, with TRBD1 matching over 7 bases. The CDR3 spans 16 residues. Unmatched junction bases numbered 8, after V lost 5 bases and J lost 0 bases. The germline V gene encodes CDR1 SGHAT and CDR2 FQNNGV. The CDR3: CASSPHRGTSTDTQYF. The CDR3 region has the DNA TGTGCCAGCAGCCCGCACAGGGGCACTAGCACAGATACGCAGTATTTT.

This clonotype was observed a handful of times. V and J are TRBV11-2 and TRBJ2-7; D is undetermined. The closer fit of TRBJ2-5 to the DNA end suggests the J call may be wrong. This CDR3 comprises 13 residues. The V gene's germline CDR1 is SGHAT and CDR2 FQNNGV. CDR3 sequence: CASSLVMVETQYF. CDR3 DNA sequence: TGTGCCAGCAGCTTAGTAATGGTAGAGACCCAGTACTTC.

This chain connects TRBV6-2 or TRBV6-3 to TRBJ2-2, with D possibly TRBD2 on 6 matching bases. The CDR3 length is 17 residues. The V end was cut by 0 bases, the J end by 4 bases, with 15 bases between. Germline CDR1 is MNHEY and CDR2 is SVGEGT. CDR3 sequence: CASSYSSRGESTGELFF. CDR3 sequence (DNA): TGTGCCAGCAGTTACTCGAGTCGCGGGGAGTCCACCGGGGAGCTGTTTTTT.

There are a few counts of this clonotype. The V call is TRBV6-2 or TRBV6-3, the J call TRBJ2-6; D perhaps matches TRBD2 (6 bases). This CDR3 spans 16 amino acids. The germline V and J ends were trimmed by 4 bases and 0 bases, with 10 bases remaining between them. Germline V gives CDR1 MNHEY, CDR2 SVGEGT. In nucleotides, the CDR3 is TGTGCCAGCAGTTTAGCGGTCCGCTCTGGGGCCAACGTCCTGACTTTC. Protein product: CASSLAVRSGANVLTF.